These T cell receptor beta chains were read from a single sample in a study of control samples from healthy donors and cancer patients. Libraries were prepared by immunoSEQ multiplex PCR; TCRdb keeps only in-frame clonotypes and omits some of them. The sample has fewer than 200,000 clones, roughly 88% seen once; the top ten hold roughly 5.3%. Material for sequencing was blood. These receptors all come from a woman in her 30s in good health. Both conserved end residues are part of each CDR3. D genes are given only for firm matches.

CASRLSGGTYEQYF,TRBV19,TRBD2
CSVRRWGNTEAFF,TRBV29-1,.
CASSLAAGSQPQHF,TRBV5-1,.
CASKRGASGNQPQHF,TRBV19,.
CSLWGNYGYTF,TRBV29-1,.
CATSDHSGGAHQETQYF,TRBV24-1,TRBD2
CASSASGLNGNEQFF,TRBV9,.
CASSLRTGLAETQYF,TRBV7-9,TRBD1
CASSSLDVNTEAFF,TRBV5-1,.
CASSVDLAGGYNEQFF,TRBV9,TRBD2
CAIQEGQGGEKLFF,TRBV2,TRBD1
CASSLSAYEQYF,TRBV7-9,.
CASSQDPTGATEAFF,TRBV4-1,TRBD1
CASSLYGSGRGSSYEQYF,TRBV7-2,TRBD2
CASSVLTGQVQYGYTF,TRBV6-1,TRBD1
CASSLGLAGARYEQYF,TRBV7-8,TRBD2
CASSDGGQGVETQYF,TRBV6-1,TRBD1
CSVERKRNEQFF,TRBV29-1,.
CAISERGDSYNEQFF,TRBV10-3,.
CASSPRIAGELFF,TRBV21-1,.
CASSDSKFAQGSAGEQYF,TRBV2,.
CASRIGFYNEQFF,TRBV28,.
CASSEQGNYGYTF,TRBV7-9,.
CASCVGAARPQYF,TRBV6-6,.
CSVEGTSGIYNEQFF,TRBV29-1,TRBD2
CASSHGPGLAGVNEQFF,TRBV4-2,TRBD2
CASSDWAGQEAFF,TRBV6-1,.
CASSWTQGARAEAFF,TRBV5-1,TRBD1
CASSQRDRSTDTQYF,TRBV5-1,.
CASSAAGDYGYTF,TRBV5-1,.
CASSFGGASGYNEQFF,TRBV11-3,TRBD2
CASSLRGETQYF,TRBV5-1,.
CASRAGGADTQYF,TRBV19,TRBD1
CASSLDGAYGYTF,TRBV5-1,.
CASSKGQGAVEPQHF,TRBV6-2/TRBV6-3,TRBD1
CASSKGTGNGYTF,TRBV19,TRBD1
CASSLMAGRGYNEQFF,TRBV11-3,.
CSVVPGNRNEQFF,TRBV29-1,.
CASSGPGPTYEQYF,TRBV25-1,.
CASSLSVNEQFF,TRBV28,.
CASSLTSTDTQYF,TRBV12-3/TRBV12-4,.
CASTKPPQTHQLFF,TRBV28,.
CASTNIRGTQYF,TRBV6-5,.
CASSRGNGHSNQPQHF,TRBV3-1/TRBV3-2,.
CSAGWGAKLFF,TRBV20-1,.
CATSRDPYNEQFF,TRBV15,.
CASSPPDRGLVDTEAFF,TRBV7-6,TRBD1
CASSFRGPTDTQYF,TRBV5-1,TRBD1
CASSSPGSFSVGELFF,TRBV28,.
CATSDTPRAGELFF,TRBV24-1,.
CASTAGGYEQYF,TRBV19,TRBD1
CASSSYLSGRGNNEQFF,TRBV27,.
CASSDLPGQGNQPQHF,TRBV6-1,TRBD1
CASSLPQGTGWSYEQYF,TRBV2,TRBD1
CASSFQGQVAWGNTIYF,TRBV27,.
CATSREFVGNTEAFF,TRBV15,.
CASSQTGQGFRNTIYF,TRBV3-1/TRBV3-2,TRBD1
CASSQELAGYYEQYF,TRBV4-1,TRBD2
CASSSGQETQYF,TRBV6-5,.